The sequence of this TCR beta chain was determined in a study of cytomegalovirus exposure and HLA in healthy donors. The PCR had 60 Vbeta and 13 Jbeta primers. Profiling relied on immunoSEQ multiplex PCR, and the TCRdb table lists in-frame clones only, not all of them. The table lists some 150,000 clones, under 75% of them singletons. V lost 0 bases, J lost 8 bases, and 6 bases lay in between. The CDR3 loop spans 12 amino acids. The germline CDR1 and CDR2 sequences are SGDLS and YYNGEE. The chain carries TRBV9 and TRBJ2-1, with D perhaps matching TRBD1 (6 bases). This TCR was sampled from a woman in her 40s in good health and CMV-seronegative. Sequencing was done on a sample of PBMCs. The CDR3 spells CASSVEGDEQFF. The CDR3 DNA reads as TGTGCCAGCAGCGTAGAGGGGGATGAGCAGTTCTTC.